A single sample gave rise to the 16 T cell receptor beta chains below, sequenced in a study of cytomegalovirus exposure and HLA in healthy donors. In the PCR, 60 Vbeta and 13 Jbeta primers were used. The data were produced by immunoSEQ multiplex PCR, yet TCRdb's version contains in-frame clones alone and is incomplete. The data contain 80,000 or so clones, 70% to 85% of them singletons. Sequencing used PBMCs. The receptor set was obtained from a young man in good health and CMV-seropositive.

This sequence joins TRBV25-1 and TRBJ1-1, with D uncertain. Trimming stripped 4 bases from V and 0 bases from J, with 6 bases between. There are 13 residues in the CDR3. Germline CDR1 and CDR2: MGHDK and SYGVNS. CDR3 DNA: TGTGCCAGCAGTGGGGCCCTGAACACTGAAGCTTTCTTT. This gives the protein CASSGALNTEAFF. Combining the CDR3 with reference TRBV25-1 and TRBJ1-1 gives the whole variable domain EADIYQTPRYLVIGTGKKITLECSQTMGHDKMYWYQQDPGMELHLIHYSYGVNSTEKGDLSSESTVSRIRTEHFPLTLESARPSHTSQYLCASSGALNTEAFFGQGTRLTVV.

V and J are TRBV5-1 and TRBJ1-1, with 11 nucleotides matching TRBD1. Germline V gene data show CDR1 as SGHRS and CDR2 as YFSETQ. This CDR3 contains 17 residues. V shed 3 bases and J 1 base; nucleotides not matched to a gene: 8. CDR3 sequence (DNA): TGCGCCAGCAGCTCCGCAGGGACAGGGGGGTGGAACACTGAAGCTTTCTTT. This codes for CASSSAGTGGWNTEAFF.

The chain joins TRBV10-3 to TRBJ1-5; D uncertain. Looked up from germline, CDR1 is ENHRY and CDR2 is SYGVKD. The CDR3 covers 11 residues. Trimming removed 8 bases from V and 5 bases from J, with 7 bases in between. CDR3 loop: CAIGLDQPQHF. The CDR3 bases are TGTGCCATCGGGCTGGATCAGCCCCAGCATTTT.

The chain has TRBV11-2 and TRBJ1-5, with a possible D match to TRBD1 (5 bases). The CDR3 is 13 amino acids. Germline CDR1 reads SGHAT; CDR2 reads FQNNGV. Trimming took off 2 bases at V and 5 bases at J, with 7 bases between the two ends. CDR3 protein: CASSLQGHQPQHF. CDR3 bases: TGTGCCAGCAGCTTACAGGGCCATCAGCCCCAGCATTTT.

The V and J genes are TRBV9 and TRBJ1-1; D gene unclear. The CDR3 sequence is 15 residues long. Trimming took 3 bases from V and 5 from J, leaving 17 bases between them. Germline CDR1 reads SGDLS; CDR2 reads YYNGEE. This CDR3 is CASSAGVAMRTEAFF. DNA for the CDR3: TGTGCCAGCAGCGCCGGAGTGGCCATGAGGACTGAAGCTTTCTTT.

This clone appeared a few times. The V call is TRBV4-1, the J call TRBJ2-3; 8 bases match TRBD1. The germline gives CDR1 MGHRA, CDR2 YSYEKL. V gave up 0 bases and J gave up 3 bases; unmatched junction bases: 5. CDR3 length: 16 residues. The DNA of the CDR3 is TGCGCCAGCAGCCAAGACTGGACAGGGATGACAGATACGCAGTATTTT. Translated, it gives CASSQDWTGMTDTQYF.

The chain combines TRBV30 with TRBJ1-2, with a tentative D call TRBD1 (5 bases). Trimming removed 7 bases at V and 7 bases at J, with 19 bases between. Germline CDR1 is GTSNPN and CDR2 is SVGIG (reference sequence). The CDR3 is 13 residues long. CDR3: CAYTPSGQGGYTF. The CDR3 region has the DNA TGTGCCTACACGCCATCTGGACAAGGTGGCTACACCTTC.

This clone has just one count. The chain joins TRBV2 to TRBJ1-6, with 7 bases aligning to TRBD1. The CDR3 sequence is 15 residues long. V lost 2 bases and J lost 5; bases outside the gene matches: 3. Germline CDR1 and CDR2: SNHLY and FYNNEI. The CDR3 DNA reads TGTGCCAGCAGTGAAACAGGGGTCCATAATTCACCCCTCCACTTT. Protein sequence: CASSETGVHNSPLHF.

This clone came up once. In DNA, the CDR3 is TGTGCCAGCACCTCACGAGGGGACAGGGGAAACGAGCAGTACTTC. Translating gives CASTSRGDRGNEQYF. This chain connects TRBV9 to TRBJ2-7, with TRBD1 matching over 10 bases. Germline CDR1 is SGDLS and CDR2 is YYNGEE. J lost 5 bases, V lost 6 bases, and 11 bases had no gene match. The CDR3 loop spans 15 amino acids. Based on the CDR3 plus reference TRBV9 and TRBJ2-7, the full variable domain is DSGVTQTPKHLITATGQRVTLRCSPRSGDLSVYWYQQSLDQGLQFLIQYYNGEERAKGNILERFSAQQFPDLHSELNLSSLELGDSALYFCASTSRGDRGNEQYFGPGTRLTVT.

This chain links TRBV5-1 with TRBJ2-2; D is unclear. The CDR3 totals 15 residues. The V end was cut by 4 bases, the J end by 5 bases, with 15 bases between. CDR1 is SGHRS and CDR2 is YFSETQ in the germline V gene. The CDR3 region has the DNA TGCGCCAGCAGCCTAACCCTAAGTGAAACCGGGGAGCTGTTTTTT. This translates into CASSLTLSETGELFF.

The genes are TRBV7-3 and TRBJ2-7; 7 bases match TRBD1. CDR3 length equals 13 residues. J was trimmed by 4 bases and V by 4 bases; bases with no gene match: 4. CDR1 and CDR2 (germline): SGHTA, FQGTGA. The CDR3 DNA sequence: TGTGCCAGCAGCTCATACAGGGGTTACGAGCAGTACTTC. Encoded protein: CASSSYRGYEQYF.

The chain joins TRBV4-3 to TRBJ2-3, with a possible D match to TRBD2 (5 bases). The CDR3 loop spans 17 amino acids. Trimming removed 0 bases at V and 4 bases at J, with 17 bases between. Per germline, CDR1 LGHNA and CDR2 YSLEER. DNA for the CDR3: TGCGCCAGCAGCCAAGATTCTAGCCTATCTGTGCCAGATACGCAGTATTTT. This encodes CASSQDSSLSVPDTQYF.

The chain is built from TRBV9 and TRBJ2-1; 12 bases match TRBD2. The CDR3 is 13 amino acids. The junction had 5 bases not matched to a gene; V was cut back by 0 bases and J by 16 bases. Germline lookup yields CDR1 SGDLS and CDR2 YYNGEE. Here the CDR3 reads CASSVAPSGGVFF. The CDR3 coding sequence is TGTGCCAGCAGCGTAGCTCCTAGCGGGGGGGTATTCTTC.

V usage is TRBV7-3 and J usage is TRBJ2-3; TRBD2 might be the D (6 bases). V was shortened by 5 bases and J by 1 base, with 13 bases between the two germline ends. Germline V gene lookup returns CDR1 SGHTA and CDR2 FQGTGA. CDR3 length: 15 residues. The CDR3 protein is CASSLSLAGTDTQYF. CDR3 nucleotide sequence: TGTGCCAGCAGCCTATCACTAGCAGGCACAGATACGCAGTATTTT.

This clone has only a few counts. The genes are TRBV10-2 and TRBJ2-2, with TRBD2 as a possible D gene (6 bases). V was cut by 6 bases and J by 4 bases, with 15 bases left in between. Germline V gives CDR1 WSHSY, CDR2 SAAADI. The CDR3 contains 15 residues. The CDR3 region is CASSEQGTRTGELFF. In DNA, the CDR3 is TGCGCCAGCAGCGAGCAAGGGACTCGCACCGGGGAGCTGTTTTTT.

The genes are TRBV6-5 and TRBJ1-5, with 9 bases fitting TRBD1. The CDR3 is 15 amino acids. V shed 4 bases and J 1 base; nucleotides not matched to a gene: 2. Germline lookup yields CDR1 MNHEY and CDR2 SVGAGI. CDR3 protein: CASSSDRGSNQPQHF. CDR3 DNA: TGTGCCAGCAGTTCCGACAGGGGGAGCAATCAGCCCCAGCATTTT.